What follows are 20 T cell receptor beta chains derived from one specimen sequenced in a study of cytomegalovirus exposure and HLA in healthy donors. PCR used 60 Vbeta primers and 13 Jbeta primers. The repertoire was sequenced with immunoSEQ multiplex PCR; TCRdb's copy has only in-frame clones and lacks some. This table has 46,000 or so clones, over 55% appearing once. Material: PBMCs. The source of these receptors is a man in his 60s in good health and CMV-seropositive.

The chain couples TRBV9 to TRBJ2-2, with a tentative D call TRBD1 (6 bases). The CDR3 has 17 amino acids. CDR1 and CDR2 from the germline V gene are SGDLS and YYNGEE. The V gene lost 3 bases and the J gene lost 0 bases, with 15 bases spanning the gap. CDR3 coding DNA: TGTGCCAGCAGCGGTGGTACCGGGACAACGAACACCGGGGAGCTGTTTTTT. Protein product: CASSGGTGTTNTGELFF.

This chain joins TRBV5-4 and TRBJ2-1, with TRBD2 matching 11 bases. Per germline, CDR1 SGHNT and CDR2 YYREEE (reference sequence). The CDR3 is made up of 14 amino acids. J gave up 8 bases and V 4 bases, and 5 bases lay outside the gene matches. CDR3 sequence (DNA): TGTGCCAGCAGCACTAGCGGGGGCTGGGATGAGCAGTTCTTC. Its translation: CASSTSGGWDEQFF.

V is TRBV9 and J is TRBJ2-5; 10 positions agree with TRBD1. The CDR3 runs to 14 residues. Germline V gene sequence: CDR1 SGDLS, CDR2 YYNGEE. The V gene end was trimmed by 3 bases and the J gene end by 3 bases; junction bases not matched to a gene: 2. For the CDR3, the DNA is TGTGCCAGCAGCGCGGGGACAGGGGAAGAGACCCAGTACTTC. Translation: CASSAGTGEETQYF.

This clone was picked up a small number of times. The rearrangement links TRBV11-1 to TRBJ2-5; 7 nucleotides agree with TRBD1. The V gene end was trimmed by 5 bases and the J gene end by 1 base; junction bases not matched to a gene: 4. Germline V gene data show CDR1 as SGHAT and CDR2 as FQDESV (reference sequence). The CDR3 has 14 amino acids. CDR3 protein: CASSLDRAQETQYF. CDR3 DNA: TGTGCCAGCAGCCTCGACAGGGCCCAAGAGACCCAGTACTTC.

The J gene is TRBJ2-2, the V gene TRBV11-2; D is unclear. From germline, CDR1 is SGHAT and CDR2 FQNNGV. V lost 4 bases to trimming and J lost 1 base, with 4 bases between them. The CDR3 length is 13 residues. CDR3 region: CASSYKNTGELFF. The CDR3 nucleotides are TGTGCCAGCAGCTACAAGAACACCGGGGAGCTGTTTTTT.

V gene TRBV4-1 combines with J gene TRBJ2-1; 12 bases map to TRBD2. The CDR3 loop spans 19 amino acids. The germline V gene encodes CDR1 MGHRA and CDR2 YSYEKL. J was trimmed by 0 bases and V by 0 bases; bases with no gene match: 6. This CDR3 reads CASSQDWGLAGPSYNEQFF. The DNA for the CDR3 is TGCGCCAGCAGCCAAGATTGGGGACTAGCGGGTCCCTCCTACAATGAGCAGTTCTTC.

The CDR3 sequence: CASSLNRAPSAGYTF. Written as DNA, the CDR3 is TGCGCCAGCAGTTTAAACCGGGCCCCTAGCGCGGGCTACACCTTC. The rearrangement uses TRBV4-1 and TRBJ1-2, with D unclear. CDR1 and CDR2 (germline): MGHRA, YSYEKL. With 6 bases removed from V and 8 bases from J, the gap between germline ends came to 22 bases. CDR3 length: 15 residues.

The CDR3 loop reads CASSISGRAVYTGELFF. The CDR3, as DNA: TGTGCCAGCAGCATTAGCGGGAGGGCCGTGTACACCGGGGAGCTGTTTTTT. The V and J genes are TRBV7-6 and TRBJ2-2, with TRBD2 identical over 11 bases. The CDR3 is 17 amino acids. Trimming took 5 bases from V and 3 from J; bases not matched to a gene: 8. Germline values: CDR1 SGHVS, CDR2 FNYEAQ.

The chain is built from TRBV5-1 and TRBJ1-1; TRBD1 is a possible D gene (5 bases). CDR1 and CDR2 (germline): SGHRS, YFSETQ. Trimming left V 0 bases short and J 6 bases short, with 12 bases between. The CDR3 contains 14 residues. CDR3 DNA: TGCGCCAGCAGCTTGGCCGGCAGGGAAGCTGAAGCTTTCTTT. This translates into CASSLAGREAEAFF.

This clone turned up a few times. At one end the junction does not follow the germline gene, possibly because of a read error. This chain links TRBV7-7 with TRBJ2-5; weak D call: TRBD2 (6 bases). CDR1 and CDR2 from the germline V gene are SSHAT and FNYEAQ (reference sequence). This CDR3 region has 15 residues. CDR3 coding DNA: TGTGCTAGCAGCTTAGCTGGAGGGGCCCAAGAGACCCAGTACTTC. Its protein is CASSLAGGAQETQYF.

The rearrangement uses TRBV5-4 and TRBJ2-3, with 9 positions matching TRBD2. With V trimmed by 5 bases and J by 4 bases, 8 bases remained unmatched. The CDR3 totals 15 residues. Germline-derived CDR1 and CDR2 are SGHNT and YYREEE (reference sequence). CDR3 protein: CASRRAGGPADTQYF. The CDR3 nucleotides are TGTGCCAGCAGACGGGCGGGAGGGCCCGCAGATACGCAGTATTTT.

V gene TRBV5-6 combines with J gene TRBJ2-7; no firm D call. The CDR3 extends over 15 amino acids. Per germline, CDR1 SGHDT and CDR2 YYEEEE. V shed 0 bases and J shed 2 bases, with 12 bases lying between them. CDR3 coding DNA: TGTGCCAGCAGCTTGGTGGAGTCTACCCCCTACGAGCAGTACTTC. Amino acid sequence: CASSLVESTPYEQYF.

This chain uses TRBV5-6 with TRBJ1-5, with D possibly being TRBD1 (5 bases). The CDR3 totals 14 residues. V dropped 0 bases and J dropped 10 bases, with 14 bases sitting between them. Looked up from germline, CDR1 is SGHDT and CDR2 is YYEEEE. Written as DNA, the CDR3 is TGTGCCAGCAGCTTGGGCAGGGTGTCAGGCCCCCAGCATTTT. Protein product: CASSLGRVSGPQHF. The variable domain in full, with the rest retrieved from reference TRBV5-6 and TRBJ1-5, is DAGVTQSPTHLIKTRGQQVTLRCSPKSGHDTVSWYQQALGQGPQFIFQYYEEEERQRGNFPDRFSGHQFPNYSSELNVNALLLGDSALYLCASSLGRVSGPQHFGDGTRLSIL.

This clone appeared a few times. V is TRBV7-9 and J is TRBJ1-1; D is unresolved. The CDR3 totals 14 residues. V was trimmed by 3 bases and J by 5 bases, leaving 13 bases between them. Per germline, CDR1 SEHNR and CDR2 FQNEAQ (reference sequence). As DNA, the CDR3 is TGTGCCAGCAGCTTGGGAGGAAGAGCTACTGAAGCTTTCTTT. Its protein product is CASSLGGRATEAFF.

This clone came up once. The chain employs TRBV5-3 and TRBJ2-7, with D possibly being TRBD2 (5 bases). TRBV5-3 is marked as an open reading frame, function uncertain. The CDR3 contains 14 residues. Between the trimmed V and J ends, which lost 4 bases and 3 bases, there was a span of 14 bases. The CDR3 spells CARSERVRFYEQYF. The CDR3 nucleotides are TGTGCCAGAAGCGAGAGGGTCAGGTTCTACGAGCAGTACTTC.

This clone was picked up a small number of times. The chain links TRBV7-9 to TRBJ2-2, with a weak D call TRBD1 (5 bases). With 4 bases removed from V and 3 bases from J, the gap between germline ends came to 9 bases. CDR1 and CDR2 from the germline V gene are SEHNR and FQNEAQ (reference sequence). This CDR3 comprises 14 residues. The CDR3 region is CASSWARDTGELFF. In DNA, the CDR3 is TGTGCCAGCAGCTGGGCCAGGGACACCGGGGAGCTGTTTTTT.

This rearrangement joins TRBV7-2 to TRBJ2-7, with D possibly TRBD2 on 5 matching bases. Germline V gene lookup returns CDR1 SGHTA and CDR2 FQGNSA. This CDR3 comprises 12 residues. Deletions cut 3 bases from V and 7 bases from J, with 10 bases between. CDR3 sequence reads: CASSFPGGEQYF. CDR3 nucleotide sequence: TGTGCCAGCAGCTTTCCAGGAGGAGAGCAGTACTTC.

This rearrangement joins TRBV6-6 to TRBJ2-7; TRBD2 aligns across 7 bases. Germline CDR1 is MNHNY and CDR2 is SVGAGI (reference sequence). This CDR3 region has 13 residues. J gave up 4 bases and V 10 bases, and 10 bases lay outside the gene matches. The CDR3: CAIGGRVEYEQYF. The CDR3 DNA reads as TGTGCCATCGGGGGGAGGGTGGAATACGAGCAGTACTTC.

This sequence joins TRBV6-1 and TRBJ2-7; weak D call: TRBD1 (5 bases). The CDR3 has 13 residues. Germline loops: CDR1 MNHNS, CDR2 SASEGT. V was shortened by 2 bases and J by 2 bases, with 7 bases between the two germline ends. CDR3 bases: TGTGCCAGCAGTGAATCACAGGCCTACGAGCAGTACTTC. Its translation is CASSESQAYEQYF.

Written as DNA, the CDR3 is TGTGCCACCAGCAGCGGGAGGGGTTACGAGCAGTACTTC. Amino acid sequence: CATSSGRGYEQYF. The chain recombines TRBV15 with TRBJ2-7; 8 nucleotides line up with TRBD2. The germline CDR1 and CDR2 sequences are LNHNV and YYDKDF (reference sequence). J lost 4 bases, V lost 3 bases, and 2 bases had no gene match. The CDR3 runs 13 residues.